A single TCR beta chain is shown here with its context. The CDR3 has 17 amino acids. Germline V lookup: CDR1 LNHDA, CDR2 SQIVND (reference sequence). Trimming cost V 5 bases and J 7 bases; bases outside gene matches: 19. The data were obtained in a study of T cell changes during pregnancy in multiple sclerosis. Measured with immunoSEQ multiplex PCR; TCRdb has only the in-frame clones, and not every one. The table records 15,000 to 20,000 clones, 80% to 90% of them present only once. The origin of this receptor is a female donor in good health, enrolled as a control in a pregnancy study. The V gene is TRBV19, the J gene TRBJ2-7; 8 bases align to TRBD2. Sequenced here: CD8+ T cells from peripheral blood mononuclear cells, sampled after pregnancy. The CDR3, as DNA: TGTGCCAGTAGTCAGCAGGTTAGCCTCGGGAGGGTGAGTGAGCAGTACTTC. It specifies CASSQQVSLGRVSEQYF.